These 6 T cell receptor beta chains share one sample of origin, sequenced in a study of cytomegalovirus exposure and HLA in healthy donors. This PCR relied on a set of 60 Vbeta primers and 13 Jbeta primers. Clones were read by immunoSEQ multiplex PCR, and TCRdb kept only the in-frame ones, dropping some. The table includes about 99,000 clones, approximately 79% detected once. Sequenced input: PBMCs. The origin of the receptors is a man between 60 and 75 years old in good health and CMV-seropositive.

This rearrangement joins TRBV19 to TRBJ1-5, with TRBD1 as a possible D gene (6 bases). Deletions cut 6 bases from V and 2 bases from J, with 14 bases between. Germline CDR1 LNHDA, CDR2 SQIVND (reference sequence). The CDR3 is made up of 15 amino acids. The DNA for the CDR3 is TGTGCCAGTAGCGTACAGGGTAGCGGCAATCAGCCCCAGCATTTT. Protein sequence: CASSVQGSGNQPQHF.

This clone was detected only a few times. The rearrangement uses TRBV5-1 and TRBJ1-3; D is ambiguous. The V end was cut by 2 bases, the J end by 5 bases, with 14 bases between. The CDR3 is 15 residues long. Germline CDR1 and CDR2: SGHRS and YFSETQ. CDR3 bases: TGCGCCAGCAGCTTCGGGGTCCCGAGGAGAAACACCATATATTTT. This gives the protein CASSFGVPRRNTIYF.

The chain employs TRBV10-1 and TRBJ1-1; D remains unclear. This CDR3 region has 13 residues. The V end was cut by 0 bases, the J end by 1 base, with 3 bases between. Germline assignment: CDR1 WNHNN and CDR2 SYGVQD (reference sequence). The chain's CDR3 is CASSESANTEAFF. Here the CDR3 DNA reads TGCGCCAGCAGTGAGTCAGCGAACACTGAAGCTTTCTTT.

The V gene is TRBV5-4, the J gene TRBJ2-5; TRBD2 matches at 14 bases. Germline CDR1 is SGHNT and CDR2 is YYREEE (reference sequence). This CDR3 has 17 residues. Trimming at V came to 4 bases and at J to 2 bases, leaving 7 bases not matched to a gene. CDR3 protein: CASSRPGLAGGQETQYF. CDR3 in DNA: TGTGCCAGCAGCCGGCCAGGACTAGCGGGGGGACAAGAGACCCAGTACTTC.

This clone has a handful of counts. V usage is TRBV5-6 and J usage is TRBJ1-4; TRBD1 is a possible D gene (6 bases). Germline CDR1 SGHDT, CDR2 YYEEEE. The V end was cut by 0 bases, the J end by 8 bases, with 11 bases between. The CDR3 has 14 residues. The chain's CDR3 is CASSLGDMEEKLFF. CDR3 sequence (DNA): TGTGCCAGCAGCTTGGGGGACATGGAGGAAAAACTGTTTTTT. Full variable domain (remainder filled in from reference TRBV5-6 and TRBJ1-4): DAGVTQSPTHLIKTRGQQVTLRCSPKSGHDTVSWYQQALGQGPQFIFQYYEEEERQRGNFPDRFSGHQFPNYSSELNVNALLLGDSALYLCASSLGDMEEKLFFGSGTQLSVL.

The genes are TRBV28 and TRBJ2-1; tentatively, D is TRBD2 (7 bases). The CDR3 covers 16 residues. Germline V CDR1 and CDR2: MDHEN, SYDVKM. Trimming removed 2 bases at V and 3 bases at J, with 14 bases between. The CDR3 coding sequence is TGTGCCAGCAGTTTAAGGGGGGGGGCAGGCTACAATGAGCAGTTCTTC. The encoded protein is CASSLRGGAGYNEQFF.